These T cell receptor beta chains were read from a single sample in a study of T cell responses to AZD1222 COVID-19 vaccine. Profiling relied on immunoSEQ multiplex PCR, and the TCRdb table lists in-frame clones only, not all of them. Counted here are 96,000 or so clones, roughly nine tenths occurring once; the ten biggest clones make up around 1.6%. The sequencing used peripheral blood, collected on day 0 of AZD1222 vaccination. The receptor set was obtained from an adult in good health. Both conserved end residues are part of each CDR3. Each record gives: D gene, clone size, V gene, J gene, CDR3 protein, CDR3 DNA. The D gene is left open where the match is weak. Part of the rows lack a size; the others show once, few, many or a class for expanded clones.

d_call: -; clone_size: -; v_call: TRBV30; j_call: TRBJ1-3; cdr3_aa: CAWSRSGTPLGNTIYF; cdr3_nt: TGTGCCTGGAGTCGGTCGGGCACCCCACTTGGAAACACCATATATTTT
d_call: TRBD1; clone_size: -; v_call: TRBV4-1; j_call: TRBJ1-2; cdr3_aa: CASSQGGTGVTGGYTF; cdr3_nt: TGCGCCAGCAGCCAAGGGGGGACAGGGGTAACTGGAGGCTACACCTTC
d_call: -; clone_size: -; v_call: TRBV5-5; j_call: TRBJ1-2; cdr3_aa: CASSLATASYGYTF; cdr3_nt: TGTGCCAGCAGCTTGGCCACAGCGAGCTATGGCTACACCTTC
d_call: TRBD1; clone_size: few; v_call: TRBV9; j_call: TRBJ2-5; cdr3_aa: CASSVEGTGGAQETQYF; cdr3_nt: TGTGCCAGCAGCGTAGAGGGTACAGGGGGTGCCCAAGAGACCCAGTACTTC
d_call: -; clone_size: -; v_call: TRBV12-3/TRBV12-4; j_call: TRBJ2-5; cdr3_aa: CASSRRSETQYF; cdr3_nt: TGTGCCAGCAGCCGCCGGTCGGAGACCCAGTACTTC
d_call: -; clone_size: -; v_call: TRBV12-3/TRBV12-4; j_call: TRBJ2-2; cdr3_aa: CASSPVRTGELFF; cdr3_nt: TGTGCCAGCAGCCCCGTGCGGACCGGGGAGCTGTTTTTT
d_call: -; clone_size: -; v_call: TRBV2; j_call: TRBJ2-7; cdr3_aa: CASSPRGALSYEQYF; cdr3_nt: TGTGCCAGCAGTCCCCGGGGCGCCCTCTCCTACGAGCAGTACTTC
d_call: -; clone_size: -; v_call: TRBV28; j_call: TRBJ2-7; cdr3_aa: CASTPAGYEQYF; cdr3_nt: TGTGCCAGCACCCCGGCAGGATACGAGCAGTACTTC
d_call: -; clone_size: -; v_call: TRBV3-1/TRBV3-2; j_call: TRBJ1-1; cdr3_aa: CASSQVNTEAFF; cdr3_nt: TGTGCCAGCAGCCAAGTGAACACTGAAGCTTTCTTT
d_call: -; clone_size: -; v_call: TRBV19; j_call: TRBJ1-1; cdr3_aa: CASSILPGRSNTEAFF; cdr3_nt: TGTGCCAGTAGTATTCTTCCCGGGAGATCGAACACTGAAGCTTTCTTT
d_call: TRBD1; clone_size: -; v_call: TRBV12-3/TRBV12-4; j_call: TRBJ1-5; cdr3_aa: CASSLAGGQPQHF; cdr3_nt: TGTGCCAGCAGTTTAGCAGGGGGCCAGCCCCAGCATTTT
d_call: -; clone_size: -; v_call: TRBV19; j_call: TRBJ1-1; cdr3_aa: CQSKEGTEAFF; cdr3_nt: TGTCAAAGCAAGGAGGGCACTGAAGCTTTCTTT
d_call: -; clone_size: -; v_call: TRBV28; j_call: TRBJ1-1; cdr3_aa: CASSLWQNRDAEAFF; cdr3_nt: TGTGCCAGCAGTTTATGGCAAAACCGGGACGCTGAAGCTTTCTTT
d_call: -; clone_size: -; v_call: TRBV6-5; j_call: TRBJ2-2; cdr3_aa: CASSIRGPTGELFF; cdr3_nt: TGTGCCAGCAGTATCCGGGGCCCCACCGGGGAGCTGTTTTTT
d_call: -; clone_size: -; v_call: TRBV6-6; j_call: TRBJ1-3; cdr3_aa: CASKGHLLSGNTIYF; cdr3_nt: TGTGCCAGCAAGGGACATCTTTTGTCTGGAAACACCATATATTTT
d_call: -; clone_size: -; v_call: TRBV6-2/TRBV6-3; j_call: TRBJ2-5; cdr3_aa: CASSRGTYQETQYF; cdr3_nt: TGTGCCAGCAGTCGCGGAACTTACCAAGAGACCCAGTACTTC
d_call: TRBD1; clone_size: -; v_call: TRBV6-4; j_call: TRBJ1-2; cdr3_aa: CASSRTGDDYGYTF; cdr3_nt: TGTGCCAGCAGCAGGACAGGGGACGACTATGGCTACACCTTC
d_call: TRBD1; clone_size: once; v_call: TRBV29-1; j_call: TRBJ1-1; cdr3_aa: CSARGQGTEAFF; cdr3_nt: TGCAGCGCCCGCGGACAGGGCACTGAAGCTTTCTTT
d_call: -; clone_size: -; v_call: TRBV28; j_call: TRBJ1-6; cdr3_aa: CASYTGGARGSSPLHF; cdr3_nt: TGTGCCAGCTACACGGGGGGGGCCCGAGGGAGCTCACCCCTCCACTTT
d_call: -; clone_size: -; v_call: TRBV30; j_call: TRBJ1-4; cdr3_aa: CAWSVRVDEKLFF; cdr3_nt: TGTGCCTGGAGTGTGAGGGTCGATGAAAAACTGTTTTTT
d_call: TRBD2; clone_size: -; v_call: TRBV7-2; j_call: TRBJ2-7; cdr3_aa: CASSLGLAGTYEQYF; cdr3_nt: TGTGCCAGCAGCTTGGGACTAGCGGGGACCTACGAGCAGTACTTC
d_call: TRBD1; clone_size: -; v_call: TRBV6-5; j_call: TRBJ1-5; cdr3_aa: CASSPRQGLGPQHF; cdr3_nt: TGTGCCAGCAGCCCCCGACAGGGTCTTGGGCCCCAGCATTTT
d_call: -; clone_size: -; v_call: TRBV28; j_call: TRBJ2-1; cdr3_aa: CASSLFSGGRYNEQFF; cdr3_nt: TGTGCCAGCAGTTTATTTTCCGGGGGCCGTTACAATGAGCAGTTCTTC
d_call: -; clone_size: once; v_call: TRBV2; j_call: TRBJ1-3; cdr3_aa: CASVRERGLLSGNTIYF; cdr3_nt: TGTGCCAGCGTCCGGGAGAGGGGCCTTCTCTCTGGAAACACCATATATTTT
d_call: TRBD1; clone_size: -; v_call: TRBV6-1; j_call: TRBJ1-2; cdr3_aa: CASSEPSTGTGRRWTF; cdr3_nt: TGTGCCAGCAGTGAACCTTCAACCGGGACAGGGAGAAGGTGGACCTTC
d_call: -; clone_size: -; v_call: TRBV9; j_call: TRBJ2-3; cdr3_aa: CASSVEGGIFTDTQYF; cdr3_nt: TGTGCCAGCAGCGTCGAGGGGGGGATTTTCACAGATACGCAGTATTTT
d_call: -; clone_size: -; v_call: TRBV5-8; j_call: TRBJ2-2; cdr3_aa: CASSAYSNTGELFF; cdr3_nt: TGTGCCAGCAGCGCGTACAGTAACACCGGGGAGCTGTTTTTT
d_call: -; clone_size: -; v_call: TRBV28; j_call: TRBJ2-7; cdr3_aa: CASRDFRDGDEQYF; cdr3_nt: TGTGCCAGCAGGGATTTCCGGGACGGCGACGAGCAGTACTTC
d_call: -; clone_size: -; v_call: TRBV6-5; j_call: TRBJ1-2; cdr3_aa: CAGSWGLYGYTF; cdr3_nt: TGTGCCGGCTCATGGGGCCTATATGGCTACACCTTC
d_call: -; clone_size: -; v_call: TRBV3-1/TRBV3-2; j_call: TRBJ1-2; cdr3_aa: CASSQGQGGYTF; cdr3_nt: TGTGCCAGCAGCCAAGGGCAAGGGGGCTACACCTTC
d_call: TRBD1; clone_size: -; v_call: TRBV24-1; j_call: TRBJ2-5; cdr3_aa: CATSDWVGGPSGETQYF; cdr3_nt: TGTGCCACCAGTGATTGGGTAGGGGGCCCATCCGGGGAGACCCAGTACTTC
d_call: -; clone_size: -; v_call: TRBV30; j_call: TRBJ1-1; cdr3_aa: CAWSVAAVMNTEAFF; cdr3_nt: TGTGCCTGGAGTGTGGCAGCTGTTATGAACACTGAAGCTTTCTTT
d_call: TRBD1; clone_size: -; v_call: TRBV18; j_call: TRBJ2-3; cdr3_aa: CASSLRQGGDTDTQYF; cdr3_nt: TGTGCCAGCTCACTGAGACAGGGGGGCGACACAGATACGCAGTATTTT
d_call: TRBD1; clone_size: -; v_call: TRBV12-3/TRBV12-4; j_call: TRBJ2-7; cdr3_aa: CASSYGQAYEQYF; cdr3_nt: TGTGCCAGCAGTTATGGACAGGCATACGAGCAGTACTTC
d_call: -; clone_size: -; v_call: TRBV3-1/TRBV3-2; j_call: TRBJ2-7; cdr3_aa: CASSQDSQGYEQYF; cdr3_nt: TGTGCCAGCAGCCAAGATTCCCAGGGCTACGAGCAGTACTTC
d_call: -; clone_size: -; v_call: TRBV21-1; j_call: TRBJ2-4; cdr3_aa: CASSNNSGRRAKNIQYF; cdr3_nt: TGTGCCAGCAGCAACAACTCAGGGCGTCGGGCCAAAAACATTCAGTACTTC
d_call: -; clone_size: -; v_call: TRBV6-6; j_call: TRBJ2-3; cdr3_aa: CASSYSGGAADTQYF; cdr3_nt: TGTGCCAGCAGTTACTCGGGGGGGGCCGCAGATACGCAGTATTTT
d_call: -; clone_size: -; v_call: TRBV9; j_call: TRBJ1-4; cdr3_aa: CASSQDWRTNEKLFF; cdr3_nt: TGTGCCAGCAGCCAAGACTGGAGGACTAATGAAAAACTGTTTTTT
d_call: -; clone_size: -; v_call: TRBV7-3; j_call: TRBJ2-1; cdr3_aa: CASSLNQYNEQFF; cdr3_nt: TGTGCCAGCAGCTTAAACCAGTACAATGAGCAGTTCTTC
d_call: -; clone_size: -; v_call: TRBV6-5; j_call: TRBJ1-4; cdr3_aa: CASSYQGTNEKLFF; cdr3_nt: TGTGCCAGCAGTTACCAGGGAACGAATGAAAAACTGTTTTTT
d_call: -; clone_size: -; v_call: TRBV15; j_call: TRBJ1-5; cdr3_aa: CATSLYSNQPQHF; cdr3_nt: TGTGCCACCAGTCTCTACAGTAATCAGCCCCAGCATTTT
d_call: TRBD1; clone_size: -; v_call: TRBV7-3; j_call: TRBJ2-2; cdr3_aa: CASSRTTGGNTGELFF; cdr3_nt: TGTGCCAGCAGCAGAACGACAGGGGGCAACACCGGGGAGCTGTTTTTT
d_call: -; clone_size: -; v_call: TRBV5-4; j_call: TRBJ1-1; cdr3_aa: CASSQGPGNTEAFF; cdr3_nt: TGTGCCAGCAGCCAGGGACCGGGAAACACTGAAGCTTTCTTT
d_call: -; clone_size: once; v_call: TRBV6-6; j_call: TRBJ1-4; cdr3_aa: CASSTNGEKLFF; cdr3_nt: TGTGCCAGCAGTACCAACGGGGAAAAACTGTTTTTT
d_call: -; clone_size: -; v_call: TRBV5-4; j_call: TRBJ2-1; cdr3_aa: CASSSQGSVNEQFF; cdr3_nt: TGTGCCAGCAGCTCCCAGGGGTCGGTCAATGAGCAGTTCTTC
d_call: -; clone_size: -; v_call: TRBV4-2; j_call: TRBJ2-7; cdr3_aa: CASSQAAASSYEQYF; cdr3_nt: TGTGCCAGCAGCCAAGCGGCCGCCAGCTCCTACGAGCAGTACTTC
d_call: -; clone_size: -; v_call: TRBV18; j_call: TRBJ1-4; cdr3_aa: CASSPHLVREGEKLFF; cdr3_nt: TGTGCCAGCTCACCACATCTCGTCAGGGAAGGGGAAAAACTGTTTTTT
d_call: TRBD1; clone_size: once; v_call: TRBV19; j_call: TRBJ2-7; cdr3_aa: CASSGTASSYEQYF; cdr3_nt: TGTGCCAGTAGTGGGACAGCGAGCTCCTACGAGCAGTACTTC
d_call: TRBD1; clone_size: -; v_call: TRBV7-9; j_call: TRBJ1-2; cdr3_aa: CASSLQDRGGYTF; cdr3_nt: TGTGCCAGCAGCTTGCAGGACAGGGGCGGCTACACCTTC
d_call: TRBD2; clone_size: -; v_call: TRBV9; j_call: TRBJ2-3; cdr3_aa: CASSVYGTGGADTQYF; cdr3_nt: TGTGCCAGCAGCGTATACGGGACGGGGGGTGCAGATACGCAGTATTTT
d_call: -; clone_size: -; v_call: TRBV19; j_call: TRBJ1-2; cdr3_aa: CASRVRGQNGYTF; cdr3_nt: TGTGCCAGTAGGGTGCGGGGGCAGAATGGCTACACCTTC
d_call: -; clone_size: -; v_call: TRBV12-3/TRBV12-4; j_call: TRBJ1-1; cdr3_aa: CASWAPLTTEAFF; cdr3_nt: TGTGCCAGCTGGGCGCCCCTGACCACTGAAGCTTTCTTT
d_call: -; clone_size: few; v_call: TRBV27; j_call: TRBJ2-1; cdr3_aa: CASSLSPYNEQFF; cdr3_nt: TGTGCCAGCAGTTTAAGTCCGTACAATGAGCAGTTCTTC
d_call: TRBD1; clone_size: -; v_call: TRBV6-5; j_call: TRBJ1-2; cdr3_aa: CASRRDSNYGYTF; cdr3_nt: TGTGCCAGCAGACGGGACAGTAACTATGGCTACACCTTC